The sequence of this T cell receptor (beta chain) was determined in a study of immune cell composition in non-small cell lung cancer. Study as a whole: Tumours were mainly lung adenocarcinoma or squamous cell carcinoma.

Study results and caveats: Tumour TCR-beta clonality was not significantly tied to smoking pack-years.

The CDR3 has 11 amino acids. The V end was cut by 4 bases, the J end by 11 bases, with 12 bases between. Germline values: CDR1 SGDLS, CDR2 YYNGEE. Normal lung was taken at the farthest possible site, at least 3 cm from tumour. Clones were read by immunoSEQ multiplex PCR, and TCRdb kept only the in-frame ones, dropping some. Of more than 15,000 clones in the sample, 70% to 85% were seen once. This clone was observed a few times. Its specificity is not known. This sample was shared with a second study, whose subject was CD4 T cells in lung cancer. This second study notes: Tumor and non-adjacent lung came from curative-intent resections for stage I-III non-small cell lung cancer.

The sample was non-adjacent lung tissue. This clonotype was obtained from a human donor with non-small cell lung cancer. The chain employs TRBV9 and TRBJ1-1; D unresolved. The CDR3 sequence is CASSPHDGAFF. The CDR3 DNA follows: TGTGCCAGCAGCCCACACGATGGTGCTTTCTTT. Full variable domain (remainder filled in from reference TRBV9 and TRBJ1-1): DSGVTQTPKHLITATGQRVTLRCSPRSGDLSVYWYQQSLDQGLQFLIQYYNGEERAKGNILERFSAQQFPDLHSELNLSSLELGDSALYFCASSPHDGAFFGQGTRLTVV.